The present entry profiles one T cell receptor (beta chain) with its context. Some clones are missing from TCRdb's copy, which holds only in-frame ones; the method was immunoSEQ multiplex PCR. This table holds 35,000 to 55,000 clones, 94% found once. The entry originates in a study of T cells in tuberculosis. Germline V gene data show CDR1 as SGHRS and CDR2 as YFSETQ. The CDR3 length is 15 residues. Trimming cost V 4 bases and J 3 bases; bases outside gene matches: 7. Sequenced sample: PBMCs. This clonotype originated in a donor aged 10 to 29 with latent tuberculosis or without tuberculosis infection. Some clones in this sample may be carry-over from other donors' samples. The rearrangement joins TRBV5-1 to TRBJ1-1; 9 bases are shared with TRBD1. As DNA, the CDR3 is TGCGCCAGCAGCGTTCTGACAGGGGGGGACACTGAAGCTTTCTTT. Its protein is CASSVLTGGDTEAFF.